This entry lists 32 T cell receptor beta chains sequenced from one sample in a study of CD8 T cells in ankylosing spondylitis. TCRdb re-analysed the 5' RACE reads in MiXCR, keeping a single row per CDR3 protein. The sample lists tens of thousands of distinct CDR3 sequences, approximately 17% occurring once. Sequenced material: blood. The receptors were sampled from a male donor with ankylosing spondylitis or in good health (not recorded which).

There are a few counts of this clonotype. This CDR3 is CASSLGMNTEAFF. Here the CDR3 DNA reads TGCGCCAGCAGCTTGGGGATGAACACTGAAGCTTTCTTT. The chain is built from TRBV5-1 and TRBJ1-1; no clear D. Germline values: CDR1 SGHRS, CDR2 YFSETQ. This CDR3 has 13 amino acids. V lost 0 bases and J lost 0, with 3 bases in between.

This clonotype was seen only a few times. This sequence joins TRBV20-1 and TRBJ2-3; D may be TRBD2 (6 bases). The length of the CDR3 is 13 residues. Germline V gives CDR1 DFQATT, CDR2 SNEGSKA (reference sequence). The V end lost 3 bases, the J end lost 1 base, and 8 bases lay between the germline ends. The CDR3 sequence: CSARASGTDTQYF. The CDR3 coding sequence is TGCAGTGCTAGGGCTAGCGGCACAGATACGCAGTATTTT.

The chain uses TRBV7-2 and TRBJ1-4, with TRBD1 matching over 9 bases. Germline V gene sequence: CDR1 SGHTA, CDR2 FQGNSA. V shed 5 bases and J 6 bases; nucleotides not matched to a gene: 4. The CDR3 loop spans 14 amino acids. The CDR3 DNA sequence: TGTGCCAGCAGCACACAGGGGGCAGATGAAAAACTGTTTTTT. Its protein is CASSTQGADEKLFF.

This chain uses TRBV5-1 with TRBJ2-3; either TRBD1 or TRBD2 may supply D (7 bases each). The germline V gene has CDR1 SGHRS and CDR2 YFSETQ. V was clipped by 4 bases and J by 5 bases, with 20 bases between them. The CDR3 runs to 16 residues. CDR3 residues: CASSQTSNPGGDTQYF. The CDR3 nucleotides read TGCGCCAGCAGCCAGACTAGCAACCCAGGGGGAGATACGCAGTATTTT. Together with reference TRBV5-1 and TRBJ2-3, the CDR3 gives the full variable domain: KAGVTQTPRYLIKTRGQQVTLSCSPISGHRSVSWYQQTPGQGLQFLFEYFSETQRNKGNFPGRFSGRQFSNSRSEMNVSTLELGDSALYLCASSQTSNPGGDTQYFGPGTRLTVL.

This clonotype was seen many times. The genes are TRBV6-2 or TRBV6-3 and TRBJ1-4; D gene uncertain. V was cut by 6 bases and J by 8 bases, with 13 bases left in between. Germline lookup yields CDR1 MNHEY and CDR2 SVGEGT. This CDR3 contains 13 residues. CDR3 region: CASRLTSREKLFF. The CDR3 nucleotides are TGTGCCAGCAGGCTGACCTCGAGGGAAAAACTGTTTTTT.

This clonotype was found a few times. This chain uses TRBV6-2 or TRBV6-3 with TRBJ1-4; TRBD1 agrees at 9 bases. The CDR3 length is 14 residues. CDR1 is MNHEY and CDR2 is SVGEGT in the germline V gene. V lost 6 bases to trimming and J lost 5 bases; unmatched junction nucleotides: 4. This CDR3 is CASSRGTGNEKLFF. CDR3 coding DNA: TGTGCCAGCAGCCGTGGGACAGGGAATGAAAAACTGTTTTTT.

The chain combines TRBV28 with TRBJ2-5; D gene unclear. This CDR3 region has 15 residues. Trimming left V 3 bases short and J 1 base short, with 12 bases between. CDR1 and CDR2 (germline): MDHEN, SYDVKM. Written as DNA, the CDR3 is TGTGCCAGCAGTTTGGCATCGGGCGGCCAAGAGACCCAGTACTTC. This sequence encodes CASSLASGGQETQYF.

This clonotype was seen many times. V gene TRBV15 combines with J gene TRBJ2-2; unclear D gene. Trimming shortened V by 3 bases and J by 0 bases, and 8 bases separated the two germline ends. The length of the CDR3 is 15 residues. Per the germline V gene, CDR1 is LNHNV and CDR2 is YYDKDF (reference sequence). In DNA form, the CDR3 reads TGTGCCACCAGCAGGGCAGGAGCGAACACCGGGGAGCTGTTTTTT. Its translation is CATSRAGANTGELFF.

The chain is built from TRBV29-1 and TRBJ2-3, with 8 bases fitting TRBD1. Germline-derived CDR1 and CDR2 are SQVTM and ANQGSEA. The V gene end was trimmed by 6 bases and the J gene end by 6 bases; junction bases not matched to a gene: 11. This CDR3 comprises 14 residues. CDR3 nucleotides: TGCAGCGTCATTGACAGGGGTGTTGACGATACGCAGTATTTT. Encoded protein: CSVIDRGVDDTQYF.

The rearrangement links TRBV12-3 or TRBV12-4 to TRBJ2-2; TRBD1 agrees at 7 bases. The junction had 9 bases not matched to a gene; V was cut back by 5 bases and J by 6 bases. The CDR3 has 15 residues. In nucleotides, the CDR3 is TGTGCCAGCAGTACGCTCGGGACAGTATCCGGGGAGCTGTTTTTT. This translates into CASSTLGTVSGELFF.

In this sample, this clonotype turned up many times. This chain connects TRBV5-1 to TRBJ1-2; 9 bases map to TRBD1. Germline CDR1 and CDR2: SGHRS and YFSETQ. Trimming at V came to 5 bases and at J to 7 bases, leaving 3 bases not matched to a gene. This CDR3 has 12 amino acids. CDR3 sequence (DNA): TGCGCCAGCAGGGGGGACAGGGCTGGCTACACCTTC. Its translation: CASRGDRAGYTF.

This chain connects TRBV12-3 or TRBV12-4 to TRBJ2-2; D uncertain. The CDR3 has 13 amino acids. Trimming cost V 4 bases and J 7 bases, with 10 bases left between them. CDR3 sequence reads: CASSSHPYGELFF. CDR3 nucleotide sequence: TGTGCCAGCAGTTCCCATCCGTACGGGGAGCTGTTTTTT.

The chain uses TRBV15 and TRBJ2-3, with TRBD2 matching over 8 bases. With V trimmed by 5 bases and J by 6 bases, 7 bases remained unmatched. Germline V gives CDR1 LNHNV, CDR2 YYDKDF (reference sequence). This CDR3 contains 14 residues. The CDR3 loop reads CATSPGGDLDTQYF. The CDR3 DNA sequence: TGTGCCACCAGCCCGGGGGGGGACCTCGATACGCAGTATTTT.

Ten or more counts support this clonotype. The J gene is TRBJ2-5, the V gene TRBV9; D is uncertain. CDR1 and CDR2 (germline): SGDLS, YYNGEE. The CDR3 totals 13 residues. V was trimmed by 3 bases and J by 2 bases, leaving 8 bases between them. CDR3 loop: CASSGEFQETQYF. In DNA form, the CDR3 reads TGTGCCAGCAGCGGTGAATTTCAAGAGACCCAGTACTTC.

The chain employs TRBV29-1 and TRBJ2-1; perhaps D is TRBD1 or TRBD2 (5 bases each). V was cut by 4 bases and J by 10 bases, with 17 bases left in between. The CDR3 length is 13 residues. Germline CDR1 SQVTM, CDR2 ANQGSEA. CDR3 bases: TGCAGCGTTGGGTGGACCTTTGAGGGGGAGCAGTTCTTC. Translation gives CSVGWTFEGEQFF.

This chain connects TRBV5-1 to TRBJ2-5, with a possible D match to TRBD2 (5 bases). The CDR3 extends over 14 amino acids. Germline V gives CDR1 SGHRS, CDR2 YFSETQ. The ends were cut back, 3 bases at V and 1 base at J, with 10 bases in the middle. The CDR3 bases are TGCGCCAGCAGCTCGAGGGCCCTCCAAGAGACCCAGTACTTC. Translated: CASSSRALQETQYF.

The V and J genes are TRBV20-1 and TRBJ2-2; D remains unclear. Germline CDR1 and CDR2: DFQATT and SNEGSKA (reference sequence). The ends were cut back, 3 bases at V and 4 bases at J, with 18 bases in the middle. This CDR3 is built from 16 residues. The CDR3 DNA reads TGCAGTGCTAGTTATAGCCCAAGCAGCCCCACCGGGGAGCTGTTTTTT. Residues: CSASYSPSSPTGELFF.

This clonotype was detected ten times or more. V usage is TRBV3-1 and J usage is TRBJ1-3; D is unresolved. This CDR3 region has 14 residues. Germline CDR1 LGHDT, CDR2 YNNKEL (reference sequence). V was cut by 0 bases and J by 1 base, with 4 bases left in between. The CDR3: CASSQDISGNTIYF. In nucleotides, the CDR3 is TGTGCCAGCAGCCAAGACATTTCTGGAAACACCATATATTTT.

This clonotype has only a few counts. The chain recombines TRBV7-9 with TRBJ2-7; D remains unclear. CDR3 length: 11 amino acids. V was cut by 4 bases and J by 2 bases, with 3 bases left in between. Germline CDR1 is SEHNR and CDR2 is FQNEAQ (reference sequence). The CDR3 DNA sequence: TGTGCCAGCAGCTCCACCTACGAGCAGTACTTC. It encodes CASSSTYEQYF.

By share, this clonotype ranks as medium-sized. The rearrangement uses TRBV27 and TRBJ2-1; 11 bases align to TRBD2. The CDR3 runs 16 residues. With V trimmed by 2 bases and J by 7 bases, 7 bases remained unmatched. Germline V gene sequence: CDR1 MNHEY, CDR2 SMNVEV (reference sequence). The CDR3, as DNA: TGTGCCAGCAGTTTAGATGCTAGCGGGAGGAGGAATGAGCAGTTCTTC. This encodes CASSLDASGRRNEQFF.

The genes are TRBV9 and TRBJ2-2; 11 nucleotides align to TRBD2. J gave up 4 bases and V 0 bases, and 5 bases lay outside the gene matches. CDR3 length: 17 amino acids. From germline, CDR1 is SGDLS and CDR2 YYNGEE. CDR3 bases: TGTGCCAGCAGCGTAGGACTAGCGGGGTCGGGCACCGGGGAGCTGTTTTTT. Translating gives CASSVGLAGSGTGELFF.

The rearrangement joins TRBV7-2 to TRBJ2-2; possibly TRBD2 for D (8 bases). Germline V gives CDR1 SGHTA, CDR2 FQGNSA. Trimming cost V 5 bases and J 0 bases, with 19 bases left between them. The CDR3 length is 18 residues. CDR3 sequence (DNA): TGTGCCAGCAGCCCTACGGGAGGGGGCGCCGCGAACACCGGGGAGCTGTTTTTT. This translates into CASSPTGGGAANTGELFF.

The sample holds many counts of this clonotype. The rearrangement joins TRBV5-1 to TRBJ2-5, with TRBD2 as a possible D gene (6 bases). The germline V gene encodes CDR1 SGHRS and CDR2 YFSETQ. The germline V and J ends were trimmed by 7 bases and 0 bases, with 10 bases remaining between them. CDR3 length: 13 residues. The CDR3, as DNA: TGCGCCAGCGGAGGGCAGTACCAAGAGACCCAGTACTTC. Protein product: CASGGQYQETQYF.

This clonotype has just a few counts. This chain joins TRBV7-9 and TRBJ2-3, with D possibly being TRBD2 (5 bases). The germline V and J ends were trimmed by 4 bases and 6 bases, with 8 bases remaining between them. The CDR3 loop spans 12 amino acids. CDR1 and CDR2 (germline): SEHNR, FQNEAQ (reference sequence). The CDR3 loop reads CASSSGWDTQYF. As DNA, the CDR3 is TGTGCCAGCAGCTCGGGGTGGGATACGCAGTATTTT.

The chain links TRBV2 to TRBJ2-3; 7 bases fit TRBD2. CDR1 is SNHLY and CDR2 is FYNNEI in the germline V gene. J lost 2 bases, V lost 7 bases, and 6 bases had no gene match. This CDR3 region has 14 residues. The CDR3 DNA is TGTGCCAGCAAAGAGCGGGGCTACACAGATACGCAGTATTTT. Protein product: CASKERGYTDTQYF.

This clonotype was counted only a few times. The rearrangement links TRBV6-5 to TRBJ2-5, with no clear D. There are 14 residues in the CDR3. Trimming took 4 bases from V and 4 from J, leaving 13 bases between them. CDR1 MNHEY and CDR2 SVGAGI come from the germline V gene. CDR3 protein: CASSFGPGRETQYF. Here the CDR3 DNA reads TGTGCCAGCAGTTTCGGACCCGGTAGAGAGACCCAGTACTTC.

The J gene is TRBJ2-2, the V gene TRBV7-3; 10 bases agree with TRBD2. V was pared by 0 bases and J by 6 bases, with 4 bases of the junction left unmatched. The CDR3 covers 16 residues. From germline, CDR1 is SGHTA and CDR2 FQGTGA. As DNA, the CDR3 is TGTGCCAGCAGCTTAACAAGAGCGGGGGGGCCCGGGGAGCTGTTTTTT. Translated: CASSLTRAGGPGELFF.

The V call is TRBV5-1, the J call TRBJ2-1; the D gene could be TRBD1 or TRBD2 (5 bases each). The CDR3 sequence is 12 residues long. Looked up from germline, CDR1 is SGHRS and CDR2 is YFSETQ. The V end was cut by 3 bases, the J end by 9 bases, with 10 bases between. CDR3 in DNA: TGCGCCAGCAGCTCGACGGGGCCTGAGCAGTTCTTC. As protein: CASSSTGPEQFF.

J is TRBJ2-2 and V is TRBV7-8; 7 bases fit TRBD1. Germline trimming cut 5 bases from V and 5 bases from J; bases unmatched to any gene: 5. The CDR3 spans 14 residues. Germline V gives CDR1 SGHVS, CDR2 FQNEAQ. This chain's CDR3 is CASSLQQGTGELFF. The DNA of the CDR3 is TGTGCCAGCAGCCTTCAACAGGGGACCGGGGAGCTGTTTTTT.

The chain combines TRBV7-2 with TRBJ2-3, with a weak D call TRBD2 (5 bases). The CDR3 totals 14 residues. In germline, CDR1 is SGHTA, CDR2 FQGNSA. V dropped 3 bases and J dropped 0 bases, with 7 bases sitting between them. This CDR3 is CASSFRTSTDTQYF. The CDR3 DNA is TGTGCCAGCAGCTTCCGGACTAGCACAGATACGCAGTATTTT. Together with reference TRBV7-2 and TRBJ2-3, the CDR3 gives the full variable domain: GAGVSQSPSNKVTEKGKDVELRCDPISGHTALYWYRQSLGQGLEFLIYFQGNSAPDKSGLPSDRFSAERTGGSVSTLTIQRTQQEDSAVYLCASSFRTSTDTQYFGPGTRLTVL.

Here the CDR3 DNA reads TGCAGCGTTGAAGCGGGGGGCGCGGGCACCGGGGAGCTGTTTTTT. Amino acid sequence: CSVEAGGAGTGELFF. This chain connects TRBV29-1 to TRBJ2-2; TRBD2 might be the D (7 bases). This CDR3 contains 15 residues. V was shortened by 1 base and J by 4 bases, with 13 bases between the two germline ends. Germline-derived CDR1 and CDR2 are SQVTM and ANQGSEA.

The rearrangement joins TRBV27 to TRBJ2-2, with 12 bases matching TRBD2. This CDR3 comprises 17 residues. Trimming at V came to 0 bases and at J to 9 bases, leaving 8 bases not matched to a gene. Germline-derived CDR1 and CDR2 are MNHEY and SMNVEV (reference sequence). Written as DNA, the CDR3 is TGTGCCAGCAGTTTATCGATCTCTAGCGGGAGGGCCTGGGAGCTGTTTTTT. The encoded protein is CASSLSISSGRAWELFF.